This T cell receptor (beta chain) was retrieved from a study of pediatric ulcerative colitis. CDR1 is KGHSH, CDR2 LQKENI, per germline. The CDR3 is 15 amino acids. V was shortened by 0 bases and J by 2 bases, with 11 bases between the two germline ends. This clone has only a few counts. Clones were sequenced by immunoSEQ multiplex PCR, and TCRdb holds only the in-frame ones, with some missing. The repertoire consists of fewer than 30,000 clones, with more than 65% occurring once and the leading ten covering approximately 8%. One to two pinch biopsies were taken from the rectum during colonoscopy. This chain joins TRBV18 and TRBJ2-7, with D possibly matching TRBD2 (7 bases). The clonotype originates from a boy aged 10-17 years with severe ulcerative colitis. Material for sequencing was gut tissue. In DNA, the CDR3 is TGTGCCAGCTCACCACCGGGGGGGGCCCCCTACGAGCAGTACTTC. This gives the protein CASSPPGGAPYEQYF. The variable domain in full, with the rest retrieved from reference TRBV18 and TRBJ2-7, is NAGVMQNPRHLVRRRGQEARLRCSPMKGHSHVYWYRQLPEEGLKFMVYLQKENIIDESGMPKERFSAEFPKEGPSILRIQQVVRGDSAAYFCASSPPGGAPYEQYFGPGTRLTVT.